The source of this TCR beta chain is a study of T-cell memory formation after mild COVID-19 (dated by TCRdb to the early 2020s). Some background on the complete study: TCR sequence clusters from the two donors were found to be largely donor specific. Longitudinal TCRalpha and TCRbeta repertoire sequencing tracked T-cell clones expanding and contracting after mild COVID-19 in a couple of donors. The cohort comprised two young, previously healthy adult volunteers, one female and one male.

Sequencing was performed on an Illumina NovaSeq 6000. TCRalpha and TCRbeta cDNA libraries were built by 5'RACE with constant-segment primers, adding sample barcodes and unique molecular identifiers. Trizol reagent was used to extract RNA from every sample. Amplification of the libraries took two PCR steps, and the second step added a second sample barcode plus Illumina TruSeq adapters. Libraries were sequenced on an Illumina NovaSeq with 2 x 150 bp paired-end reads. The study's processing was this. With migec v1.2.7, reads were demultiplexed and then collapsed into UMI-guided consensus sequences. Using mixcr v2.1.11, the UMI consensuses were aligned to TRA and TRB V and J templates and assembled into clonotypes. A clonotype was counted as expanded or contracted only when both edgeR and NoisET called the clonotype significant, with the noise models trained on biological replicates. edgeR calls used a false discovery rate-adjusted p below 0.01 and a log2 fold-change threshold of 1. PCA with hierarchical clustering of max-normalized trajectories of the 1000 most abundant clonotypes was used as exploratory dynamics analysis. Separately sequenced CD4+ and CD8+ repertoires were used to assign a CD4 or CD8 phenotype to each responding clone. The raw public data were reprocessed by TCRdb itself: fastp quality trimming at Q25, MiXCR clonotype calling, in-frame beta chains only. Rows are combined by CDR3 protein, so each entry shows the most common genes and DNA. The V and J calls and clone size come from TCRdb's table, not from the authors' own analysis. A total of about 430,000 distinct CDR3 sequences appear in this sample, 20% to 30% of them only once. The ten most abundant clones make up about 8.7% of the sample.

Beyond this particular receptor, the publication reports: The study covered only a couple of mild cases, and larger cohorts including severe cases with pre-infection samples were considered necessary. The detection of some responding clones in pre-infection memory suggests that pre-existing cross-reactive memory T cells joined the SARS-CoV-2 response. Contracting CD4+ clones were found mainly in CM and EM memory subsets, while CD8+ clones were enriched in EMRA. Whether the second-wave clones peaking on day 37 were SARS-CoV-2 specific was not confirmed. Clones that contracted from day 15 to 85 showed balanced CD4/CD8 phenotypes, whereas a second wave of clones that expanded from day 15 to 37 leaned towards CD4+.

PBMCs were isolated by Ficoll-Paque density gradient centrifugation. There are a few counts of this clonotype. The antigen it recognizes is unknown. No much larger clone is present one base from it, and per-base qualities are unavailable. Based on the germline V gene, the CDR1 and CDR2 sequences are MGHRA and YSYEKL. Including the terminal cysteine and phenylalanine, the CDR3 comprises 16 residues. Only CDR3 DNA remains: 48 bases, in frame from the first base. Trimming at the junction amounts to 0 bases on V and 0 bases on J, and the germline ends lie 11 bases apart. The sequencing input was PBMCs or a T cell subset sorted from them (not recorded which). The TCR comes from an adult woman who had mild COVID-19 (a few samples of this study predate the infection). The sample titles of this study are shuffled in the database, so cell type and time point are left out; the donor was told from shared clones. The rearranged chain carries TRBV4-1 and TRBJ2-5, with the D segment identity uncertain. The nucleotide sequence reads TGCGCCAGCAGCCAAGAGGGAAGGTATAACCAAGAGACCCAGTACTTC. Protein translation: CASSQEGRYNQETQYF.